The 29 T cell receptor beta chains below were found in one sample sequenced in a study of PD-1 blockade in classical Hodgkin lymphoma. Data came from immunoSEQ multiplex PCR; TCRdb stores just in-frame clones and leaves some out. The table has roughly 28,000 clones, around 88% seen once. Following autologous stem cell transplantation, relapse occurred in every patient, and exposure to brentuximab vedotin varied. The study isolated CD8+ T cells from thawed PBMCs by magnetic negative selection. This specimen consisted of CD8+ T cells from blood, obtained at baseline. These receptors all stem from a human donor with classical Hodgkin lymphoma.

The chain recombines TRBV7-9 with TRBJ1-5; 8 nucleotides align to TRBD1. From germline, CDR1 is SEHNR and CDR2 FQNEAQ (reference sequence). With V trimmed by 5 bases and J by 1 base, 4 bases remained unmatched. This CDR3 is 15 amino acids long. The CDR3 DNA reads TGTGCCAGCAGCACGGACAGGGAGAGCAATCAGCCCCAGCATTTT. Translating gives CASSTDRESNQPQHF. Based on the CDR3 plus reference TRBV7-9 and TRBJ1-5, the full variable domain is DTGVSQNPRHKITKRGQNVTFRCDPISEHNRLYWYRQTLGQGPEFLTYFQNEAQLEKSRLLSDRFSAERPKGSFSTLEIQRTEQGDSAMYLCASSTDRESNQPQHFGDGTRLSIL.

The V call is TRBV2, the J call TRBJ2-3; D is perhaps TRBD2 (6 bases). This CDR3 comprises 16 residues. The V and J ends lost 3 bases and 4 bases respectively, with 17 bases between them. Germline V gene lookup returns CDR1 SNHLY and CDR2 FYNNEI. CDR3 sequence reads: CASSDSRVGGADTQYF. The CDR3 DNA reads TGTGCCAGCAGTGATAGCCGGGTGGGGGGAGCAGATACGCAGTATTTT.

The chain combines TRBV5-6 with TRBJ1-2; unclear D gene. With 2 bases removed from V and 1 base from J, the gap between germline ends came to 15 bases. The CDR3 extends over 16 amino acids. CDR1 is SGHDT and CDR2 is YYEEEE in the germline V gene. The CDR3 region is CASSFRYRTDNYGYTF. CDR3 coding DNA: TGTGCCAGCAGCTTTCGATATCGGACGGATAACTATGGCTACACCTTC.

This clone was counted once. This chain links TRBV28 with TRBJ2-7; D uncertain. CDR3 length equals 15 residues. Germline V CDR1 and CDR2: MDHEN, SYDVKM. With 1 base removed from V and 2 bases from J, the gap between germline ends came to 12 bases. The DNA of the CDR3 is TGTGCCAGCAGTTTATTGTGGGGTTCGACCTACGAGCAGTACTTC. It translates to CASSLLWGSTYEQYF. The whole variable domain, remainder taken from reference TRBV28 and TRBJ2-7, is DVKVTQSSRYLVKRTGEKVFLECVQDMDHENMFWYRQDPGLGLRLIYFSYDVKMKEKGDIPEGYSVSREKKERFSLILESASTNQTSMYLCASSLLWGSTYEQYFGPGTRLTVT.

V is TRBV28 and J is TRBJ2-5, with D possibly TRBD1 on 6 matching bases. From germline, CDR1 is MDHEN and CDR2 SYDVKM. This CDR3 is 15 amino acids long. V shed 2 bases and J shed 4 bases, with 14 bases lying between them. Here the CDR3 DNA reads TGTGCCAGCAGTTTAGGGGCAGGGGTGCGAGAGACCCAGTACTTC. Translation: CASSLGAGVRETQYF.

This chain links TRBV27 with TRBJ2-7; D might be TRBD1 (6 bases). Germline CDR1 and CDR2: MNHEY and SMNVEV (reference sequence). Trimming cost V 5 bases and J 2 bases, with 10 bases left between them. This CDR3 has 13 residues. CDR3 DNA sequence: TGTGCCAGCAGTGAAGGACAGACCTACGAGCAGTACTTC. It is translated as CASSEGQTYEQYF.

CDR3 residues: CASSESVFNRAHLLYGYTF. In DNA form, the CDR3 reads TGTGCCAGCAGTGAAAGCGTCTTTAACAGGGCCCACCTCCTATATGGCTACACCTTC. The chain links TRBV6-1 to TRBJ1-2; maybe TRBD1 (6 bases). Deletions cut 2 bases from V and 5 bases from J, with 27 bases between. CDR3 length equals 19 residues. Germline values: CDR1 MNHNS, CDR2 SASEGT.

The gene calls are TRBV11-3 and TRBJ1-5; unclear D gene. Between the trimmed V and J ends, which lost 3 bases and 5 bases, there was a span of 17 bases. The germline CDR1 and CDR2 sequences are SGHNT and YENEEA. The length of the CDR3 is 16 residues. CDR3: CASSFEAGWVYQPQHF. As DNA, the CDR3 is TGTGCCAGCAGCTTTGAAGCAGGCTGGGTCTATCAGCCCCAGCATTTT.

CDR3 nucleotides: TGTGCCAGCAGGGGCCCCTATGGCTACACCTTC. Encoded protein: CASRGPYGYTF. The V and J genes are TRBV9 and TRBJ1-2; D gene uncertain. The CDR3 runs 11 residues. Germline V gene sequence: CDR1 SGDLS, CDR2 YYNGEE. V was cut by 5 bases and J by 4 bases, with 6 bases left in between. The full variable domain, its missing parts supplied by reference TRBV9 and TRBJ1-2, is DSGVTQTPKHLITATGQRVTLRCSPRSGDLSVYWYQQSLDQGLQFLIQYYNGEERAKGNILERFSAQQFPDLHSELNLSSLELGDSALYFCASRGPYGYTFGSGTRLTVV.

The chain employs TRBV2 and TRBJ1-1; no firm D call. The CDR3 totals 12 residues. Deletions cut 8 bases from V and 3 bases from J, with 10 bases between. Germline CDR1 and CDR2: SNHLY and FYNNEI. CDR3 loop: CASLGRYTEAFF. The CDR3 region has the DNA TGTGCCAGCCTTGGCAGATACACTGAAGCTTTCTTT.

This sequence joins TRBV2 and TRBJ2-7, with D possibly matching TRBD2 (5 bases). V lost 0 bases, J lost 3 bases, and 9 bases lay in between. The length of the CDR3 is 14 residues. Germline V lookup: CDR1 SNHLY, CDR2 FYNNEI. CDR3 sequence: CASSEALAGYEQYF. DNA for the CDR3: TGTGCCAGCAGTGAAGCGCTGGCGGGCTACGAGCAGTACTTC.

CDR3 protein: CASSVDLTGANEKLFF. For the CDR3, the DNA is TGTGCCAGCAGCGTAGATCTGACAGGTGCTAATGAAAAACTGTTTTTT. The J gene is TRBJ1-4, the V gene TRBV9; D possibly corresponds to TRBD1 (6 bases). The germline gives CDR1 SGDLS, CDR2 YYNGEE. V was trimmed by 0 bases and J by 3 bases, leaving 12 bases between them. The CDR3 spans 16 residues.

The chain recombines TRBV27 with TRBJ2-7, with TRBD2 matching over 9 bases. Trimming at V came to 2 bases and at J to 3 bases, leaving 14 bases not matched to a gene. Germline CDR1 is MNHEY and CDR2 is SMNVEV (reference sequence). The CDR3 sequence is 18 residues long. The CDR3 bases are TGTGCCAGCAGTTTAGCCCCAATTGCTAGCGGGAAATACTACGAGCAGTACTTC. This translates into CASSLAPIASGKYYEQYF.

J is TRBJ2-7 and V is TRBV19; 10 bases are shared with TRBD2. The germline CDR1 and CDR2 sequences are LNHDA and SQIVND (reference sequence). The CDR3 runs 13 residues. V shed 8 bases, J shed 0 bases, and the junction held 1 base outside the gene matches. The CDR3, as DNA: TGTGCCAGTGCTAGCGGGAGCTCCTACGAGCAGTACTTC. Translating it yields CASASGSSYEQYF.

This rearrangement joins TRBV5-6 to TRBJ1-4; possibly TRBD1 for D (6 bases). In germline, CDR1 is SGHDT, CDR2 YYEEEE. CDR3 length: 16 residues. Trimming shortened V by 0 bases and J by 7 bases, and 16 bases separated the two germline ends. The CDR3 coding sequence is TGTGCCAGCAGCTTGGATAGGGGGGGCTTACGTGAAAAACTGTTTTTT. Its protein is CASSLDRGGLREKLFF.

The chain couples TRBV5-4 to TRBJ2-1; 9 bases match TRBD2. V lost 0 bases and J lost 5; bases outside the gene matches: 3. CDR1 and CDR2 from the germline V gene are SGHNT and YYREEE (reference sequence). The CDR3 covers 15 residues. This CDR3 is CASSLASGTHNEQFF. Here the CDR3 DNA reads TGTGCCAGCAGCTTGGCTAGCGGGACTCACAATGAGCAGTTCTTC.

This clone was found once. The chain employs TRBV5-6 and TRBJ2-4; D is ambiguous. This CDR3 is built from 14 residues. V lost 4 bases to trimming and J lost 0 bases, with 8 bases between them. Germline V gene lookup returns CDR1 SGHDT and CDR2 YYEEEE. In nucleotides, the CDR3 is TGTGCCAGCAGCCTGGTCTTAGCCAAAAACATTCAGTACTTC. As protein: CASSLVLAKNIQYF.

The chain joins TRBV18 to TRBJ2-7; 10 bases fit TRBD1. The CDR3 extends over 14 amino acids. J lost 4 bases, V lost 6 bases, and 6 bases had no gene match. Germline lookup yields CDR1 KGHSH and CDR2 LQKENI. The CDR3 nucleotides read TGTGCCAGCTCTCCTCCGGGACAGGGGTACGAGCAGTACTTC. It specifies CASSPPGQGYEQYF.

This clone was observed once. The chain links TRBV30 to TRBJ2-5; 7 bases are a match to TRBD1. The J call is uncertain, as TRBJ2-7 better fits the DNA end. There are 14 residues in the CDR3. Germline loops: CDR1 GTSNPN, CDR2 SVGIG (reference sequence). Here the CDR3 reads CAWSLGQSSYEQYF. The CDR3 coding sequence is TGTGCCTGGAGTCTGGGACAGAGCTCCTACGAGCAGTACTTC.

The chain uses TRBV4-1 and TRBJ2-3, with 7 bases aligning to TRBD2. This CDR3 spans 16 amino acids. V was clipped by 4 bases and J by 4 bases; unmatched bases: 11. The germline V gene encodes CDR1 MGHRA and CDR2 YSYEKL. CDR3 coding DNA: TGCGCCAGCAGCCTTCTAGCGGAACCAGGACCAGATACGCAGTATTTT. As protein: CASSLLAEPGPDTQYF.

This CDR3 reads CASSLGPSGSYEQYF. DNA for the CDR3: TGTGCCAGCAGCTTAGGTCCTAGCGGGTCCTACGAGCAGTACTTC. The genes are TRBV11-3 and TRBJ2-7; 8 bases match TRBD2. CDR3 length: 15 amino acids. Germline assignment: CDR1 SGHNT and CDR2 YENEEA. Trimming cost V 1 base and J 1 base; bases outside gene matches: 3.

The chain uses TRBV5-1 and TRBJ2-5; D may correspond to TRBD1 or TRBD2 (5 bases each). Germline CDR1 SGHRS, CDR2 YFSETQ. Trimming took 0 bases from V and 5 from J, leaving 14 bases between them. The CDR3 extends over 15 amino acids. The CDR3 here is CASSLVVGTTETQYF. DNA of the CDR3: TGCGCCAGCAGCTTGGTTGTGGGGACGACGGAGACCCAGTACTTC.

V is TRBV27 and J is TRBJ1-5; 12 nucleotides line up with TRBD1. The V and J ends lost 3 bases and 11 bases, in that order; junction bases with no gene match: 5. The CDR3 contains 14 residues. Germline CDR1 and CDR2: MNHEY and SMNVEV (reference sequence). Written as DNA, the CDR3 is TGTGCCAGCAGTTTGGGACAGGGGGCGAAGACCCAGCATTTT. Translating gives CASSLGQGAKTQHF.

CDR3 nucleotides: TGCGCCAGCAGCCAAGATTTAGGGTGGGCTAATGAAAAACTGTTTTTT. The encoded protein is CASSQDLGWANEKLFF. The genes are TRBV4-1 and TRBJ1-4; D gene uncertain. The CDR3 is 16 residues long. Germline V lookup: CDR1 MGHRA, CDR2 YSYEKL. V lost 0 bases and J 3 bases, leaving 11 bases between the germline ends.

The chain links TRBV10-3 to TRBJ1-1, with a tentative D call TRBD1 (5 bases). Trimming pared 9 bases from V and 3 bases from J, leaving 5 bases between. Germline assignment: CDR1 ENHRY and CDR2 SYGVKD. This CDR3 has 10 residues. CDR3 bases: TGTGCCATAGGGGACACTGAAGCTTTCTTT. This translates into CAIGDTEAFF.

CDR3 sequence: CASGDPGTPPYEQYF. The CDR3 DNA reads as TGTGCCAGCGGAGACCCCGGGACACCACCCTACGAGCAGTACTTC. The J gene is TRBJ2-7, the V gene TRBV27, with D perhaps TRBD1 (6 bases). CDR1 is MNHEY and CDR2 is SMNVEV in the germline V gene (reference sequence). Deletions cut 8 bases from V and 2 bases from J, with 19 bases between. This CDR3 has 15 amino acids.

The chain uses TRBV2 and TRBJ2-1; D ambiguous. This CDR3 comprises 16 residues. Trimming took off 4 bases at V and 6 bases at J, with 19 bases between the two ends. Germline lookup yields CDR1 SNHLY and CDR2 FYNNEI. The CDR3 region has the DNA TGTGCCAGCAGTGGAGCTACTATTTTGGACCCCAATGAGCAGTTCTTC. It translates to CASSGATILDPNEQFF.

The chain is built from TRBV4-2 and TRBJ1-5, with D uncertain. The germline V gene encodes CDR1 LGHNA and CDR2 YNFKEQ. This CDR3 contains 15 residues. V was cut by 4 bases and J by 0 bases, with 10 bases left in between. The CDR3 DNA reads TGTGCCAGCAGCCCTGCCCAGTATAGCAATCAGCCCCAGCATTTT. This codes for CASSPAQYSNQPQHF.

The V gene is TRBV19, the J gene TRBJ1-1; tentative D call: TRBD1 (5 bases). The CDR3 runs 15 residues. V shed 3 bases and J shed 1 base, with 12 bases lying between them. Germline-derived CDR1 and CDR2 are LNHDA and SQIVND (reference sequence). This chain's CDR3 is CASSIEGRANTEAFF. The DNA for the CDR3 is TGTGCCAGTAGTATTGAGGGCAGGGCGAACACTGAAGCTTTCTTT.